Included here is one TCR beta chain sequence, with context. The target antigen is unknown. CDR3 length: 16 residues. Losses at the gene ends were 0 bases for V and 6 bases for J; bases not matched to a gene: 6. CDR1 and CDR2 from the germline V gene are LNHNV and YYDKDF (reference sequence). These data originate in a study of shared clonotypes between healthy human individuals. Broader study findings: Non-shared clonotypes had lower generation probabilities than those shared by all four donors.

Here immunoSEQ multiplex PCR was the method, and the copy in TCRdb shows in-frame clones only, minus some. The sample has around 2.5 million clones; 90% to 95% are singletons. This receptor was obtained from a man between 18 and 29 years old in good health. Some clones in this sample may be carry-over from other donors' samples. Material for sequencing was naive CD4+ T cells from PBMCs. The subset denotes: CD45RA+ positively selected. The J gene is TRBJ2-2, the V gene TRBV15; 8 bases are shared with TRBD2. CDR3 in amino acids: CATSRDIGRASGELFF. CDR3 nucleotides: TGTGCCACCAGCAGAGATATCGGGAGGGCTTCCGGGGAGCTGTTTTTT. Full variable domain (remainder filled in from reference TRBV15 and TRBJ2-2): DAMVIQNPRYQVTQFGKPVTLSCSQTLNHNVMYWYQQKSSQAPKLLFHYYDKDFNNEADTPDNFQSRRPNTSFCFLDIRSPGLGDTAMYLCATSRDIGRASGELFFGEGSRLTVL.